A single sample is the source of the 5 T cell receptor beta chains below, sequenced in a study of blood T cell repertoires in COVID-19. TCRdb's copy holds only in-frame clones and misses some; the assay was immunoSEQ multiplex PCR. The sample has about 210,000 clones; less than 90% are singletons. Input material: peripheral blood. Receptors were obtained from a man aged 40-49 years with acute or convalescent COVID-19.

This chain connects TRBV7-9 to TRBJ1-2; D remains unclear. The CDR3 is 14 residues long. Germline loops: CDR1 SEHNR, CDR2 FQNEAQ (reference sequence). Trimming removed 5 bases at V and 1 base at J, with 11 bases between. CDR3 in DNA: TGTGCCAGCAGCCAACCCGGGAATAACTATGGCTACACCTTC. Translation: CASSQPGNNYGYTF.

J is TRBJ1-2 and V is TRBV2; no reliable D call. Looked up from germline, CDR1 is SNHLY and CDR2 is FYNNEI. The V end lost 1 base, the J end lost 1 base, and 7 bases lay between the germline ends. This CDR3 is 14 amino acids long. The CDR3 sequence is CASSEGEVNYGYTF. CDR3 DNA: TGTGCCAGCAGTGAAGGGGAGGTTAACTATGGCTACACCTTC. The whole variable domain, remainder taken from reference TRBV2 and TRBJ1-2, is EPEVTQTPSHQVTQMGQEVILRCVPISNHLYFYWYRQILGQKVEFLVSFYNNEISEKSEIFDDQFSVERPDGSNFTLKIRSTKLEDSAMYFCASSEGEVNYGYTFGSGTRLTVV.

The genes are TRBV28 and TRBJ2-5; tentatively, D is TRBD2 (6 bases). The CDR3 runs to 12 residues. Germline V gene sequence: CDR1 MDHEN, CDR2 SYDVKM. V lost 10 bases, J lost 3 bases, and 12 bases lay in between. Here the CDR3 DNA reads TGTGCCACCAAGGACTATAAAGAGACCCAGTACTTC. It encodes CATKDYKETQYF.

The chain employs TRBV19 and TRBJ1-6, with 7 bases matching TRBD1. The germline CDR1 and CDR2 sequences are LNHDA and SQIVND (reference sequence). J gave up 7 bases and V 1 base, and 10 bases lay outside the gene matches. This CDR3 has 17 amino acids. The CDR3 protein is CASSIGDSAVSNSPLHF. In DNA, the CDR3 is TGTGCCAGTAGTATAGGGGACAGCGCCGTGTCGAATTCACCCCTCCACTTT.

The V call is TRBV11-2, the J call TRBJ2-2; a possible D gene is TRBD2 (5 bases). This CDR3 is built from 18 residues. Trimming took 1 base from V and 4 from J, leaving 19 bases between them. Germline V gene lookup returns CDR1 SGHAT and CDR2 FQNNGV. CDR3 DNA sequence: TGTGCCAGCAGCTTAGGGGCCGGACTCGGATCGTCCACCGGGGAGCTGTTTTTT. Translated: CASSLGAGLGSSTGELFF.